The T cell receptor beta chain described here comes from a study of regulatory T cells in long-lasting Graves disease (dated by TCRdb to the early 2020s). Concerning the study at large: In the newly diagnosed Graves' disease group, patients had been taking antithyroid drugs for less than 3 months. This study used TCR sequencing and RNA sequencing of peripheral blood to compare persistent Graves' disease patients against newly diagnosed Graves' disease patients. The study was conducted in China and was registered as a clinical trial. A total of around 33 samples underwent TCR sequencing, from some 13 patients with persistent Graves' disease and some 20 patients with newly diagnosed Graves' disease. Broad study findings and their caveats: More public clonotypes were shared among persistent patients (roughly 2,900) than among newly diagnosed patients (more than 900). Only the TCR beta chain was sequenced and analyzed. The study examined only peripheral blood because the primary lesion, thyroid tissue, could not be accessed. The authors acknowledged the small sample size as a limitation that may reduce accuracy. Persistent Graves' disease patients showed lower TCR Shannon entropy and fewer highly expanded clones than newly diagnosed patients, suggesting clonal expansion.

The library was produced with multiplex PCR. These reads were obtained on an Illumina HiSeq 4000. TCR beta libraries were built with iRepertoire HTBI primers and Arm-PCR amplification of CDR3 regions. Before sequencing, the PCR products underwent gel purification. In the paper's pipeline: Across samples, fewer than 70 TRBV and roughly 15 TRBJ segments were identified and used for gene usage analysis of CDR3 amino acid clonotypes. Filtered high-quality paired reads were merged into contigs using COPE and FqMerger. Contigs were aligned with BLAST to IMGT TRBV, TRBD and TRBJ reference genes, and CDR3 was defined per IMGT. Any clonotype with a frequency above 0.1% was counted as a highly expanded clone. Shannon entropy was used to measure repertoire diversity, and the Gini coefficient was used to measure V-J evenness. Clonotypes shared by more than one individual were considered public. TCRdb ran its own pipeline on the public reads, namely fastp trimming at Q25 and MiXCR clone calling, and kept in-frame beta chains. Identical CDR3 proteins give one entry, which carries the most common genes and DNA. It is TCRdb's table, rather than the study itself, that gives the V and J calls and clone size. Recorded for this sample are 540,000 or so distinct CDR3 sequences; roughly 12% of them occurred a single time. Under 10% of the sample is taken by the ten largest.

This clonotype has ten or more counts. No antigen is known for it. No base-level quality is on record; no much larger clone is a single base apart. The meaning of the sample's time point label: newly diagnosed GD, antithyroid drugs for less than 3 months. RNA was extracted from PBMCs in TRIzol for both TCR sequencing and RNA sequencing. Graves' disease was diagnosed according to American Thyroid Association guidelines. Patients for the study were recruited at an endocrinology department in Xi'an, China. Each patient gave about 9.1 milliliters of peripheral blood, collected in an EDTA anticoagulant tube. Ficoll Paque Plus density gradient separation was used to isolate PBMCs, and no further T cell sorting was performed. RNA quality was checked with an Agilent 2100 Bioanalyzer and agarose gel, and concentration with a NanoDrop 2000. The data also belong to a second study, concerning T cells in Graves' hyperthyroidism and ophthalmopathy. That second publication adds: Stable Graves' hyperthyroidism was defined as no progression to ophthalmopathy during 18 months of follow-up. Hyperthyroidism patients were newly diagnosed, with disease duration under 2 months, and aged 18 to 65 years. Any patient with an uncontrolled infection, another autoimmune disease, pregnancy or lactation was excluded. Diagnoses relied on clinical symptoms, serum thyroxine and TRAb, thyroid ultrasound and orbital computed tomography. The TCR CDR3 was subjected to a first round of RT-PCR using the HTBI primer set and the Qiagen OneStep RT-PCR kit. Blood samples also contained most of the expanded thyroid clonotypes (frequency above 0.001), which suggests that blood repertoires may reflect thyroid immune responses. A 13 V-J signature model separated ophthalmopathy from stable hyperthyroidism, with nearly 90% sensitivity and just under 84% specificity in cross-validation and 80%/75% in testing. In validation, the model predicted progression to ophthalmopathy a median of about 6.5 months before onset, with over 55% sensitivity and more than 72% specificity. TCR V-J signatures able to tell the groups apart were searched for in a discovery cohort of some 97 patients, of whom roughly 42 had Graves' ophthalmopathy and 57 had stable Graves' hyperthyroidism. Prospective prediction of ophthalmopathy was tested in an independent validation cohort consisting of 18 to 20 hyperthyroidism patients and about 17 patients who later progressed to ophthalmopathy. The 85 to 100 discovery patients were divided at random into training and test sets in a 7:3 ratio. The study also compared thyroid tissue and blood T-cell repertoires from more than 5 Graves' hyperthyroidism patients. Following sampling, methimazole starting at 30 mg daily was given to hyperthyroidism patients, and high-dose intravenous methylprednisolone was given to ophthalmopathy patients. A second multiplex PCR round built the libraries, followed by size selection and purification. Sequencing of the libraries was done on an Illumina HiSeq2000 using paired-end 100 bp reads. SOAPnuke was used to process the raw data, with reads discarded if the reads contained adapters or uncalled bases, had a mean Phred below 15, or lacked an exact constant-primer or identifier match. High-quality paired reads were merged using COPE v1.2.5, and each unique nucleotide sequence was defined as a clonotype. Clonotypes were aligned to IMGT TRBV, TRBD and TRBJ reference segments using MiTCR v1.1. The analysis included only V-J combinations with a frequency above 0.0001, which together covered more than 99% of the repertoires. A TCS score was defined as the ratio of F50 (clonal expansion) to E x V (chaos), with BLOSUM62-based TCRdist applied between CDR3 peptides within each V-J. Welch's t-statistics and random forest reduced 500 to 650 V-J features to around 14, which were used in a naive Bayes classifier (R e1071). No statistical method was used to fix the sample size in advance, and group allocation was not hidden from the investigators. The paper describes TCR Vbeta CDR3 sequencing of some 130 peripheral blood samples, made up of some 42 ophthalmopathy patients, some 76 hyperthyroidism patients and 17 progressor patients.

Sequencing used peripheral blood mononuclear cells (PBMCs), obtained at new diagnosis, from a patient treated with antithyroid drugs. This clonotype was sampled from a man younger than 45 with Graves disease. Donor details come from another sample of the same person, matched by shared clones.

The CDR3 region: CASRSSRTGRDTGELFF. The sequenced DNA: TGTGCCAGCAGGTCCTCACGGACAGGGAGGGACACCGGGGAGCTGTTTTTT. Recombination connected TRBV12-3 or TRBV12-4 to TRBJ2-2; possibly the D gene is TRBD1, per 8 matching bases. V loses 6 bases of germline sequence and J loses 3 bases, and the interval between the two ends is 20 bases. The CDR3 spans 17 residues, from the cysteine through the phenylalanine. The CDR3 DNA has 51 bases and is translated from base 1.